The text below deals with one TCR beta chain. Antigen unknown. This CDR3 is built from 16 residues. Germline-derived CDR1 and CDR2 are WNHNN and SYGVQD (reference sequence). V was trimmed by 2 bases and J by 9 bases, leaving 17 bases between them. The entry originates in a study of cytomegalovirus exposure and HLA in healthy donors. Study in general: Early released data comprised 75 million to 100 million unique TCRs from HLA-typed donors. Study findings and constraints: A later examination showed that TCR association rates differed by HLA locus, with DRB1 most and HLA-C fewest. Researchers reported in a later analysis that a missense DCLRE1C variant was tied to TCR beta V- and J-gene trimming. The likely explanation for a cluster of highly shared sequence variants was sequencing artifact.

This PCR relied on a set of 60 Vbeta primers and 13 Jbeta primers. Sequenced by immunoSEQ multiplex PCR; TCRdb stores in-frame clones only, minus some. The sample yields about 50,000 clones, of which the top ten take up roughly an eighth. The source is a woman in her sixties in good health and CMV-seropositive. The rearrangement uses TRBV10-1 and TRBJ1-6; tentatively, D is TRBD1 (5 bases). Material for sequencing was PBMCs. CDR3 sequence (DNA): TGCGCCAGCAGTGAGGGCGGCAGGGAAAAAGGTTCACCCCTCCACTTT. As protein: CASSEGGREKGSPLHF.